Listed here are 10 T cell receptor beta chains from one sample, sequenced in a study of a mutant IDH1 vaccine in newly diagnosed glioma. Their recognized antigens are unknown. Time point denoted: week 11, during vaccination. A 20-mer mutant IDH1 peptide at 300 ug was injected subcutaneously with topical imiquimod. Clones were read by immunoSEQ multiplex PCR, and TCRdb kept only the in-frame ones, dropping some. The sample lists around 65,000 clones; under 90% were seen once. The specimen was PBMCs, collected from a glioma patient whose treatment included an IDH1 peptide vaccine. Receptors were obtained from a middle-aged man with glioma.

The J gene is TRBJ2-2, the V gene TRBV7-7; D unclear. This CDR3 is 15 amino acids long. V was shortened by 1 base and J by 1 base, with 7 bases between the two germline ends. CDR1 and CDR2 (germline): SSHAT, FNYEAQ (reference sequence). CDR3 coding DNA: TGTGCCAGCAGCTTAGGGGCAGGGAACACCGGGGAGCTGTTTTTT. This translates into CASSLGAGNTGELFF.

This clone has a single count. The genes are TRBV6-1 and TRBJ2-5; 8 bases agree with TRBD2. The CDR3 runs to 13 residues. CDR1 is MNHNS and CDR2 is SASEGT in the germline V gene. The trim removed 7 bases at V and 5 bases at J, leaving 6 bases unmatched. As DNA, the CDR3 is TGTGCCAGCAATAGCGGGAACGGGGAGACCCAGTACTTC. It translates to CASNSGNGETQYF.

This clone was counted a few times. The rearrangement uses TRBV6-5 and TRBJ1-1; D is possibly TRBD1 (5 bases). Per the germline V gene, CDR1 is MNHEY and CDR2 is SVGAGI. The V gene lost 0 bases and the J gene lost 4 bases, with 12 bases spanning the gap. The CDR3 spans 15 residues. The chain's CDR3 is CASSYSGGGSTEAFF. The DNA for the CDR3 is TGTGCCAGCAGTTACTCCGGGGGGGGATCCACTGAAGCTTTCTTT.

About this clone itself: A read error may produce the germline difference seen at one junction end. The chain employs TRBV30 and TRBJ1-3, with a weak D call TRBD1 (5 bases). From germline, CDR1 is GTSNPN and CDR2 SVGIG (reference sequence). This CDR3 has 13 residues. The CDR3 DNA reads as TGTGCCTGGAGTAAAGGAGGGGCGGGCACCAGATATTTT. Its translation is CAWSKGGAGTRYF.

This chain joins TRBV7-2 and TRBJ2-3; TRBD2 matches at 11 bases. The germline V gene has CDR1 SGHTA and CDR2 FQGNSA. Losses at the gene ends were 2 bases for V and 2 bases for J; bases not matched to a gene: 6. This CDR3 comprises 17 residues. The CDR3 reads CASSLLRTSGSTDTQYF. CDR3 DNA sequence: TGTGCCAGCAGCTTACTCCGGACTAGCGGGTCCACAGATACGCAGTATTTT.

This clone occurred once. This chain uses TRBV19 with TRBJ2-1; TRBD2 matches 8 bases. Germline V gene sequence: CDR1 LNHDA, CDR2 SQIVND (reference sequence). This CDR3 comprises 19 residues. Trimming at V came to 3 bases and at J to 0 bases, leaving 13 bases not matched to a gene. The DNA of the CDR3 is TGTGCCAGTAGTATCGGCCTAGCGGGTCGGATAAGCTCCTACAATGAGCAGTTCTTC. It is translated as CASSIGLAGRISSYNEQFF.

J is TRBJ1-4 and V is TRBV2; D ambiguous. CDR1 and CDR2 from the germline V gene are SNHLY and FYNNEI. Trimming shortened V by 8 bases and J by 5 bases, and 12 bases separated the two germline ends. CDR3 length: 13 residues. CDR3 sequence: CASGAIKNEKLFF. CDR3 nucleotides: TGTGCCAGCGGAGCCATCAAGAATGAAAAACTGTTTTTT.

The chain has TRBV2 and TRBJ2-7, with 7 bases that match TRBD2. The CDR3 has 14 amino acids. Germline V gives CDR1 SNHLY, CDR2 FYNNEI. The V and J ends lost 0 bases and 7 bases, in that order; junction bases with no gene match: 6. The CDR3 loop reads CASSEAGGPGEQYF. The CDR3 DNA reads TGTGCCAGCAGTGAAGCGGGAGGGCCGGGAGAGCAGTACTTC.

The chain has TRBV7-9 and TRBJ2-1, with D perhaps matching TRBD1 (5 bases). The germline CDR1 and CDR2 sequences are SEHNR and FQNEAQ (reference sequence). Trimming cost V 5 bases and J 9 bases, with 17 bases left between them. This CDR3 has 14 amino acids. CDR3 sequence reads: CASSPQGLALEQFF. The CDR3 DNA sequence: TGTGCCAGCAGCCCCCAGGGTCTCGCCCTTGAGCAGTTCTTC.

CDR3 nucleotides: TGTGCCAGCGGGCGAGATACGCAGTATTTT. This sequence encodes CASGRDTQYF. V and J are TRBV6-5 and TRBJ2-3; D gene unclear. This CDR3 has 10 residues. Trimming cost V 8 bases and J 5 bases, with 5 bases left between them. CDR1 is MNHEY and CDR2 is SVGAGI in the germline V gene.